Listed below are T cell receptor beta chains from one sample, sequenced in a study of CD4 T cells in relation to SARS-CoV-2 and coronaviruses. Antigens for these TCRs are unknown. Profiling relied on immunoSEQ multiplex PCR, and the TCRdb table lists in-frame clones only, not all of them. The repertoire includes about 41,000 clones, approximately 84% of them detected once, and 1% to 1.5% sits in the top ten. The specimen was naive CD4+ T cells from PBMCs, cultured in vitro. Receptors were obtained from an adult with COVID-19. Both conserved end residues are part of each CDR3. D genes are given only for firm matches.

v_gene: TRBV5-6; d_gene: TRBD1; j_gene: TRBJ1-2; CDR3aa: CASSTGTANYGYTF; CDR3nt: TGTGCCAGCAGTACCGGGACAGCTAACTATGGCTACACCTTC
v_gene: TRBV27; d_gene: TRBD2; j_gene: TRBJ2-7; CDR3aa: CASVSLAGTYEQYF; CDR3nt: TGTGCCAGCGTGAGTCTAGCGGGGACCTACGAGCAGTACTTC
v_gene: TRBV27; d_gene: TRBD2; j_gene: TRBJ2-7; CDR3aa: CASSLRRVAGLYEQYF; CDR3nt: TGTGCCAGCAGTTTACGGCGGGTAGCGGGGCTCTACGAGCAGTACTTC
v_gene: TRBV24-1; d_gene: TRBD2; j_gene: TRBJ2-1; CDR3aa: CATSDLGPGTSGRTYNEQFF; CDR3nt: TGTGCCACCAGTGATCTGGGACCCGGGACTAGCGGGAGGACCTACAATGAGCAGTTCTTC
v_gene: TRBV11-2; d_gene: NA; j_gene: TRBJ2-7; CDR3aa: CASSLDSMRVYEQYF; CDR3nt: TGTGCCAGCAGCTTAGATAGCATGCGGGTGTACGAGCAGTACTTC
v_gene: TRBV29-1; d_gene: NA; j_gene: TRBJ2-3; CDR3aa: CSGSRERGTQYF; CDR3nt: TGCAGCGGGTCCCGGGAGAGAGGTACGCAGTATTTT
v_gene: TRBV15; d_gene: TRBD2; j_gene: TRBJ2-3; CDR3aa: CATSRDRLAGRTDTQYF; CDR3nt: TGTGCCACCAGCAGAGATCGGCTAGCGGGAAGAACAGATACGCAGTATTTT
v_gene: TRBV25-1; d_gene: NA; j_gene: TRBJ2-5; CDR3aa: CASRTRHMLYF; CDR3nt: TGTGCCAGCAGGACGAGACACATGTTGTACTTC
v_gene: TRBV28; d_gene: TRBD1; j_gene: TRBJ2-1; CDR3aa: CASRDRDRGRYNEQFF; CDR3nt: TGTGCCAGCAGAGACCGGGACAGGGGACGATACAATGAGCAGTTCTTC
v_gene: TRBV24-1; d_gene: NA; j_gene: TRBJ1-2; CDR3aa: CATSISSNYGYTF; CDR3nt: TGTGCCACCAGTATCTCCTCTAACTATGGCTACACCTTC
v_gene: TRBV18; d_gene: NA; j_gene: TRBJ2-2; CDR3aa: CASSPNLANTGELFF; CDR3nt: TGTGCCAGCTCACCAAATCTTGCAAACACCGGGGAGCTGTTTTTT
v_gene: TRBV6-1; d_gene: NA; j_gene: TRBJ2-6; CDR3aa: CASSALGGTGPGANVLTF; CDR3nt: TGTGCCAGCAGTGCCCTCGGCGGGACGGGCCCTGGGGCCAACGTCCTGACTTTC
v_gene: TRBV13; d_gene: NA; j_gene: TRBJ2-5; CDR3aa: CASSFTSREETQYF; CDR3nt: TGTGCCAGCAGCTTTACTAGCAGGGAAGAGACCCAGTACTTC
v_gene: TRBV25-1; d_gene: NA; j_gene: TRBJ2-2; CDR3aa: CASSEGGRGRTGELFF; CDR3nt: TGTGCCAGCAGTGAGGGGGGAAGGGGAAGGACCGGGGAGCTGTTTTTT
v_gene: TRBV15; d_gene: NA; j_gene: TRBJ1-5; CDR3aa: CATSSVRQRYSNQPQHF; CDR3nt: TGTGCCACCAGCAGTGTCCGACAGAGGTATAGCAATCAGCCCCAGCATTTT
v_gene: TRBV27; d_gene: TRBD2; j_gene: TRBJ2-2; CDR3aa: CASSLTTSGIYTGELFF; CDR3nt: TGTGCCAGCAGTTTAACCACTAGCGGGATTTACACCGGGGAGCTGTTTTTT
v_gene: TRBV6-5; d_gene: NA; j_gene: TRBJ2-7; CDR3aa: CASSYEQGGYEQYF; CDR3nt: TGTGCCAGCAGTTACGAACAGGGTGGGTACGAGCAGTACTTC
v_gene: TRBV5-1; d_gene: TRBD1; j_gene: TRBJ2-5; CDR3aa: CASSSPTGGQEETQYF; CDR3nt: TGCGCCAGCAGCTCCCCGACAGGGGGCCAAGAAGAGACCCAGTACTTC
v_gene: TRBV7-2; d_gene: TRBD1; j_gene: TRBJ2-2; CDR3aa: CASSQTKTGAGELFF; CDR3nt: TGTGCCAGCAGCCAAACCAAGACAGGGGCCGGGGAGCTGTTTTTT
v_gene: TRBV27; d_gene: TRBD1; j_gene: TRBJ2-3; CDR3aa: CASRETGDTDTQYF; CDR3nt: TGTGCCAGCAGGGAGACAGGGGACACAGATACGCAGTATTTT
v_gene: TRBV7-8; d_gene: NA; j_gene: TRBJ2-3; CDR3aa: CASSFSVNTQYF; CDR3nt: TGTGCCAGCAGCTTTTCCGTGAATACGCAGTATTTT
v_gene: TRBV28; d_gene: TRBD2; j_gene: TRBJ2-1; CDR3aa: CASSLPAGGPWFF; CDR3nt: TGTGCCAGCAGTTTGCCAGCGGGAGGGCCTTGGTTCTTC
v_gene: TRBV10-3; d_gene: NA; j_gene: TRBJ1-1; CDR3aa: CAIRGQEDTEAFF; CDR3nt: TGTGCCATCAGGGGACAAGAAGACACTGAAGCTTTCTTT
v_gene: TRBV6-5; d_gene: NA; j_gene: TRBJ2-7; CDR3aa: CASSLARDPLEQYF; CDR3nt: TGTGCCAGCAGTTTAGCCCGGGATCCACTCGAGCAGTACTTC
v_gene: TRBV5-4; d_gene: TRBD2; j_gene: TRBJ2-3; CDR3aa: CASSAGPPLAGTDTQYF; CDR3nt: TGTGCCAGCAGCGCCGGTCCCCCCCTAGCGGGAACAGATACGCAGTATTTT
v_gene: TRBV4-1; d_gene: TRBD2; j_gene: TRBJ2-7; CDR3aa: CASSRGGLADGYEQYF; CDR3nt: TGCGCCAGCAGCCGGGGAGGACTAGCGGACGGCTACGAGCAGTACTTC
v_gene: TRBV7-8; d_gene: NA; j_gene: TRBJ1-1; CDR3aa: CASSLVFPNTEAFF; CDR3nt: TGTGCCAGCAGCTTAGTGTTCCCGAACACTGAAGCTTTCTTT
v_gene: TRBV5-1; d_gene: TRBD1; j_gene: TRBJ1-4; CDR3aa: CASSLAGQGASEKLFF; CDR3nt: TGCGCCAGCAGCTTGGCGGGACAGGGGGCTAGCGAAAAACTGTTTTTT
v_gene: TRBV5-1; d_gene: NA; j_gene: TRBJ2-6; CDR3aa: CASLQDSGANVLTF; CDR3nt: TGCGCCAGCCTACAGGACTCTGGGGCCAACGTCCTGACTTTC
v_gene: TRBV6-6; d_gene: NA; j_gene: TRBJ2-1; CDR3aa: CASTEGPLKNNEQFF; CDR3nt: TGTGCCAGCACTGAGGGGCCGCTAAAAAACAATGAGCAGTTCTTC
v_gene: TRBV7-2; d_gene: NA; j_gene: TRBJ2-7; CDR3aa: CASSWTTAYEQYF; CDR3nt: TGTGCCAGCAGCTGGACAACGGCGTACGAGCAGTACTTC
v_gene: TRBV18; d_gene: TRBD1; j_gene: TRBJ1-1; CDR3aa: CASSPWDSQNTEAFF; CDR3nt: TGTGCCAGCTCACCTTGGGACAGTCAAAACACTGAAGCTTTCTTT
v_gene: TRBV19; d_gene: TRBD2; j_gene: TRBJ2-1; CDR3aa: CASSIGRETGQFF; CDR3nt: TGTGCCAGTAGTATAGGGCGGGAGACGGGGCAGTTCTTC
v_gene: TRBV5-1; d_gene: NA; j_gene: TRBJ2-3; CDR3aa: CASSQPDTDTQYF; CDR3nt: TGCGCCAGCAGCCAACCCGATACCGATACGCAGTATTTT
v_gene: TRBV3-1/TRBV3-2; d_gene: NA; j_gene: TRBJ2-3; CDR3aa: CASSQEGDTQYF; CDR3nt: TGTGCCAGCAGCCAAGAGGGGGATACGCAGTATTTT